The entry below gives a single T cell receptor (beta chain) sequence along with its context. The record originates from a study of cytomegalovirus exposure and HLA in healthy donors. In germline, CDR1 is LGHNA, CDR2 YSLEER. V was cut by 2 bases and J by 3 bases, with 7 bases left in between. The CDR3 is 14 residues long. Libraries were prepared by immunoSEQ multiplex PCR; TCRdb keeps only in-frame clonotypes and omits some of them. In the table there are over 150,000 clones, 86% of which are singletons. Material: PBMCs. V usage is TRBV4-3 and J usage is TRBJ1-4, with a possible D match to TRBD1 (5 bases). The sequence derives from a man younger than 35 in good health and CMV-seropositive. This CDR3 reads CASSQQGPNEKLFF. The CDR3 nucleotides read TGCGCCAGCAGCCAACAGGGTCCTAATGAAAAACTGTTTTTT.